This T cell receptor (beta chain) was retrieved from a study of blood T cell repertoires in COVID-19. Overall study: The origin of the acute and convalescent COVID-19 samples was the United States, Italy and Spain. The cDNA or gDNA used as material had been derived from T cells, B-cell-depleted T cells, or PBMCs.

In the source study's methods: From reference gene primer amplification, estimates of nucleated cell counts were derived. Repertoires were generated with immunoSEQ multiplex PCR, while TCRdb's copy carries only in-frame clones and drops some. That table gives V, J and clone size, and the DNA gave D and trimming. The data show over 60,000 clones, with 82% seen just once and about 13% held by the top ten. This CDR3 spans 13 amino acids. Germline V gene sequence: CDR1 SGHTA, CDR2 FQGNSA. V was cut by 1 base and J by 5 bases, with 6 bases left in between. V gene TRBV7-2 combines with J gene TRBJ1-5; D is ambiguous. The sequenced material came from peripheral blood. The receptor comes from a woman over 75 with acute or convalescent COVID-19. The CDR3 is CASSLGLYQPQHF. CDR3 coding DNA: TGTGCCAGCAGCTTAGGTCTCTATCAGCCCCAGCATTTT. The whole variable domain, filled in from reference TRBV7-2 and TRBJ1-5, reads GAGVSQSPSNKVTEKGKDVELRCDPISGHTALYWYRQSLGQGLEFLIYFQGNSAPDKSGLPSDRFSAERTGGSVSTLTIQRTQQEDSAVYLCASSLGLYQPQHFGDGTRLSIL.